This T cell receptor beta chain emerged from a study of T cells in Graves' hyperthyroidism and ophthalmopathy. Study information: Peripheral blood samples were taken at initial diagnosis, prior to any treatment.

V gave up 3 bases and J gave up 0 bases, with 17 bases separating them. Germline CDR1 is GTSNPN and CDR2 is SVGIG (reference sequence). This CDR3 region has 16 residues. What was amplified from RNA transcripts were TCR beta CDR3 regions. First-round RT-PCR of the TCR CDR3 relied on the HTBI primer set. Using its own MiXCR run on the multiplex PCR reads, TCRdb lists one record per CDR3 protein. The sample gives 300,000 to 350,000 distinct CDR3 sequences, 18% of which show up once; about half is in the top ten. This clonotype was counted many times. This sequence was found in a woman in her forties or fifties with Graves' hyperthyroidism. This chain links TRBV30 with TRBJ1-1; D is uncertain. Sample: blood. This CDR3 reads CAWSHARRTMNTEAFF. The CDR3 DNA sequence: TGTGCCTGGAGCCACGCACGACGTACTATGAACACTGAAGCTTTCTTT.